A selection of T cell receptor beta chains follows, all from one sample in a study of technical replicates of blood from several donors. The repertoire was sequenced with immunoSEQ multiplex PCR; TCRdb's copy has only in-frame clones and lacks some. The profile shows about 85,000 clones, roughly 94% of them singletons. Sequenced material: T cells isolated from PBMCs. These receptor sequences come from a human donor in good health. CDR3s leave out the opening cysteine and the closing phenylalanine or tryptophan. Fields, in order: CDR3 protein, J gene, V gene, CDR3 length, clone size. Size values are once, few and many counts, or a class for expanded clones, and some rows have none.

CDR3: ASSLKLTGRQPQH
J: TRBJ1-5
V: TRBV7-8
length: 13
size: -

CDR3: ASSHGTGMANYGYT
J: TRBJ1-2
V: TRBV4-1
length: 14
size: -

CDR3: ASSDSMQGHLIYNEQF
J: TRBJ2-1
V: TRBV6-4
length: 16
size: -

CDR3: ASSYLGGEQF
J: TRBJ2-1
V: TRBV6-5
length: 10
size: -

CDR3: ASSSSTGALAGANVLT
J: TRBJ2-6
V: TRBV19
length: 16
size: -

CDR3: ASSEGSWAYEQY
J: TRBJ2-7
V: TRBV2
length: 12
size: once

CDR3: ASSQSTRAF
J: TRBJ2-1
V: TRBV23-1
length: 9
size: -

CDR3: ASSTGLNTEAF
J: TRBJ1-1
V: TRBV6-5
length: 11
size: few

CDR3: ASSPGGGEGYGYT
J: TRBJ1-2
V: TRBV4-2
length: 13
size: -

CDR3: ASSQWDMTDSNYGYT
J: TRBJ1-2
V: TRBV14
length: 15
size: -

CDR3: ASSFPHRAEAF
J: TRBJ1-1
V: TRBV28
length: 11
size: -

CDR3: ASSQAAVGGSYEQY
J: TRBJ2-7
V: TRBV4-1
length: 14
size: -

CDR3: ATSVGPREGTEAF
J: TRBJ1-1
V: TRBV15
length: 13
size: -

CDR3: ASSLRQRGLYNEQF
J: TRBJ2-1
V: TRBV7-9
length: 14
size: -

CDR3: ASSQGSGTEAF
J: TRBJ1-1
V: TRBV28
length: 11
size: -

CDR3: ASSQSYGTGRF
J: TRBJ1-4
V: TRBV23-1
length: 11
size: -

CDR3: ASGTAGIGEKLF
J: TRBJ1-4
V: TRBV28
length: 12
size: -

CDR3: ASSCNWAWYGYT
J: TRBJ1-2
V: TRBV7-3
length: 12
size: -

CDR3: ASSVQRDTGELF
J: TRBJ2-2
V: TRBV7-9
length: 12
size: -

CDR3: ASSSGLWGNTIY
J: TRBJ1-3
V: TRBV5-6
length: 12
size: -

CDR3: ASDIPTYSGELF
J: TRBJ2-2
V: TRBV6-1
length: 12
size: -

CDR3: ASSFATAYQETQY
J: TRBJ2-5
V: TRBV5-1
length: 13
size: -

CDR3: ASSPTPGTGGKPQH
J: TRBJ1-5
V: TRBV5-1
length: 14
size: -

CDR3: ASTQRGFEAF
J: TRBJ1-1
V: TRBV19
length: 10
size: -

CDR3: ASSDTGGSETQY
J: TRBJ2-5
V: TRBV2
length: 12
size: -

CDR3: ASSYGTGAYGYT
J: TRBJ1-2
V: TRBV11-1
length: 12
size: -

CDR3: ASSYRTVNQPQH
J: TRBJ1-5
V: TRBV5-8
length: 12
size: -

CDR3: ASSRTARVSTEAF
J: TRBJ1-1
V: TRBV23-1
length: 13
size: -

CDR3: ASSSTHGGVYTGELF
J: TRBJ2-2
V: TRBV7-2
length: 15
size: -

CDR3: ASSRESGGATDTQY
J: TRBJ2-3
V: TRBV4-1
length: 14
size: -

CDR3: ASSQSLGRGQETQY
J: TRBJ2-5
V: TRBV5-1
length: 14
size: -

CDR3: ASSFETGGNYEQY
J: TRBJ2-7
V: TRBV28
length: 13
size: once

CDR3: ASSLRGTDTGELF
J: TRBJ2-2
V: TRBV4-1
length: 13
size: -

CDR3: ATLGAAYSGANVLT
J: TRBJ2-6
V: TRBV7-9
length: 14
size: -

CDR3: ASSEYSGGLVSYEQY
J: TRBJ2-7
V: TRBV6-1
length: 15
size: -

CDR3: ATWMGASEAF
J: TRBJ1-1
V: TRBV6-5
length: 10
size: -

CDR3: ASTLGGELF
J: TRBJ2-2
V: TRBV2
length: 9
size: -

CDR3: ASSPGGGRGPLWTEAF
J: TRBJ1-1
V: TRBV4-1
length: 16
size: -

CDR3: ASSLYYEQY
J: TRBJ2-7
V: TRBV5-4
length: 9
size: -

CDR3: ASSQVVETYTEAF
J: TRBJ1-1
V: TRBV4-2
length: 13
size: once

CDR3: ASSLGNNRHTYEQY
J: TRBJ2-7
V: TRBV7-6
length: 14
size: -

CDR3: ASSEAQGIANTGELF
J: TRBJ2-2
V: TRBV2
length: 15
size: once

CDR3: ANPGGTTDTQY
J: TRBJ2-3
V: TRBV2
length: 11
size: once

CDR3: AIDKGRGNTIY
J: TRBJ1-3
V: TRBV28
length: 11
size: -

CDR3: ATSRSDRDTANYGYT
J: TRBJ1-2
V: TRBV15
length: 15
size: -

CDR3: ASSDSPGQGSNEQF
J: TRBJ2-1
V: TRBV6-4
length: 14
size: -

CDR3: ASSQGDRLHQPQH
J: TRBJ1-5
V: TRBV4-1
length: 13
size: -